This T cell receptor beta chain was obtained from a study of tumor-infiltrating lymphocytes in primary liver carcinoma. Study overall: Tumors were staged T1-T3 N0M0 and measured 4.2 to 10 cm across. Overall study results and limits: Tumor-adjacent and tumor-blood pairs overlapped less than tumor region pairs did.

Concerning this clonotype itself: Its antigen is not identified.

Each 20-30 mg portion of unsorted bulk tissue served as the source for co-extraction of RNA and DNA. The CDR3 loop spans 15 amino acids. From germline, CDR1 is MNHEY and CDR2 SVGAGI. Trimming left V 7 bases short and J 0 bases short, with 15 bases between. The template, roughly 0.45 ug total RNA, yielded TCR beta cDNA made with a constant-region primer. Libraries for TCR beta were built through three nested multiplex PCR rounds, which together made up a slightly modified ARM-PCR procedure. The study ran its first two PCR rounds for about 11 cycles each, using TRBV1-TRBV30 forward primers and a C-beta reverse primer. TCRdb re-called the multiplex PCR reads with MiXCR, one entry per CDR3 protein. Here the sample spans roughly 100,000 distinct CDR3 sequences, more than 65% being singletons.

The TCR comes from a woman aged 60-70 years with primary liver carcinoma and hepatitis B virus infection. The rearrangement joins TRBV6-5 to TRBJ2-5; D is uncertain. Source material: liver tumor tissue from sampling region 2. Subset given: tumor region T2, inferior pole. The CDR3 loop reads CASKMRFGYQETQYF. CDR3 bases: TGTGCCAGCAAGATGAGGTTCGGGTACCAAGAGACCCAGTACTTC.